This T cell receptor (beta chain) originates from a study of T cell clusters in autoimmune cytopenias (dated by TCRdb to about 2019). At the level of the whole study: A mean age of approximately 52 years and a median age of about 60 years were recorded for the healthy donor controls, of whom about half of the roughly 45 were female. TRB sequencing reached a median depth of approximately 56,000 reads per sample and yielded a median of about 2,400 distinct TRB clonotypes per sample. TRB and IGH repertoires from peripheral blood were sequenced in autoimmune cytopenia patients at active disease and during treatment follow-up, with healthy, CLL and autoimmune hepatitis controls included alongside. The study aimed to test whether autoimmune cytopenia patients carry a disease-specific immune repertoire signature usable as a blood-based biomarker. Controls were some 25 age-matched healthy donors for primary cytopenia and about 14 age-matched CLL patients for secondary cytopenia. The comparison group for autoimmune hepatitis repertoires was about two dozen healthy donors matched for age and sex.

The paper's findings and limits, for the study overall: The cluster-lack signature was not seen for secondary cytopenia versus CLL, apparently masked by the dominant lymphoma-associated repertoire. GLIPH results suggested that primary autoimmune cytopenia patients were missing physiological T cell clusters, with 50 or so clusters found only in healthy donors compared with over 15 found only in patients. Healthy donors showed roughly 3-fold more exclusive TRB clusters than active autoimmune hepatitis patients, consistent with an autoimmunity-wide signature. TRB repertoire shifts, with less even repertoires observed in secondary cytopenia and CLL, were mostly attributed to lymphoma bias rather than autoimmunity. The T cell clusters were defined only in silico, and the functional role of the clusters was left to be validated experimentally.

For each sample, TRB amplification used 250 ng of peripheral blood genomic DNA, equal to around 34,000 genome equivalents. From cysteine to phenylalanine, the CDR3 is 14 amino acids long. The DNA is unrecorded. Multiplex PCR with a touch-down protocol amplified TRB rearrangements, with the TRB-A and TRB-B primer pools combined in a single tube. Illumina adapters and sample indices were added to the amplicons through two consecutive PCR reactions performed with Phusion HS II polymerase. The amplicons were purified from gel with the NucleoSpin Gel and PCR Clean-up kit, after which the amplicons were quantified by Qubit and checked for quality on an Agilent 2100 Bioanalyzer. Sequencing of the libraries was done on an Illumina MiSeq with 600-cycle, single-indexed, paired-end runs. The original pipeline was this. Alignment and assembly of TRB reads were performed with MiXCR version 2.1.12 and the default MiXCR reference library. A clone was defined by each unique CDR3 nucleotide sequence, and analysis was restricted to productive sequences with at least two reads. To assess repertoire diversity, an R script computed alpha-parameterized diversity profiles (alpha 0 to 5), which included the Shannon (alpha 1) and Simpson (alpha 2) indices. Combinatorial TRB VJ usage was computed with the tcR package and compared between cohorts by principal component analysis with ade4. Using GLIPH, TCRbeta CDR3s were clustered on pairs of cohorts matched for age and read depth, and a Wilcoxon test was used to compare cluster frequencies. TCRdb reprocessed the reads and lists each CDR3 protein sequence as a single entry, with no DNA. TCRdb, not the original authors, processed these V and J calls. This sample's clone table shows a few thousand distinct CDR3 sequences. Approximately 3% of the sample belongs to the ten largest clones.

No count is recorded, yet this clonotype rates as medium-sized (0.01 to 0.1%) from its frequency. Its specific antigen is unknown. The same data also contributed to another study, on T cell repertoires in aging, cancer and after chemotherapy. Per the second study: Six donor age groups were covered, ranging from 30 or younger up to 70 or older, and each group contained at least three individuals. Healthy donor control TCR repertoires were recorded over several months to years and showed clear clonal overlap across re-sampling. The complete dataset included about 8.8 million TCR reads. Significantly lower blood TCR diversity and higher clonality were observed in untreated patients with hematological or solid cancers than in age-matched healthy donors. In healthy donors, the decline in TCR diversity with age was mainly explained by loss of richness, whereas in cancer patients loss of evenness was also found to contribute. Median generation probability increased over the chemotherapy interval in both cancer cohorts, suggesting repertoire reconstitution through rebound thymic output. It was noted by the authors that conclusions about immunological memory after chemotherapy cannot be drawn from the repertoire data. To look at immunoaging and at how T cells reconstitute after chemotherapy, the study profiled TCR beta repertoires in peripheral blood from both healthy donors and cancer patients. Alongside around 97 healthy donors serving as a reference group, the cohort included some 220 cancer patients, of whom more than 90 had hematological cancers and 110 to 140 had solid cancers. Processing of the TRB sequences was carried out with MiXCR versions 2.12 and 3.0.5. The repertoire metrics were Shannon diversity, evenness, clonality (defined as one minus evenness), and alpha-parameterized diversity profiles covering alpha 0 to 5. The IGoR algorithm was used to calculate generation probabilities for clones in the paired samples taken before and after chemotherapy.

The sequenced sample consisted of peripheral blood. This TCR was sampled from a human donor in good health. The V gene is TRBV12-3 or TRBV12-4 and the J gene is TRBJ2-2; TCRdb selects TRBD1, and the lack of DNA leaves this call unchecked. The CDR3 reads CASSLEGATGELFF.